This entry concerns a single TCR beta chain. Its binding antigen is unknown. The input lacks base qualities; no much larger clone sits a single base away. This specimen belongs to a study of blood T cell repertoires in COVID-19 (dated by TCRdb to about 2020). Context from the whole study: Samples from collaborators originated in the United States, Italy and Spain and spanned both the acute and convalescent phases of COVID-19. The prospective study material was composed of cDNA or gDNA derived from T cells, B-cell-depleted T cells, or PBMCs. Subjects who had been exposed to COVID-19, were actively infected with it, or had recovered from it provided the deeply sampled blood TCRbeta repertoires that made up the dataset. The repertoires were made available in a free public database intended to serve as a resource for research on the immune response to SARS-CoV-2. Samples came from the ongoing ImmuneRACE study (first 160 participants) plus 1,254 subjects from 6 global collaborators. A de-identified subject ID, COVID-19 status, age in years and sex were almost always included in the sample metadata. HLA class I and class II types, where available, came from metadata supplied by the sample provider rather than from assay-based typing. Results and caveats for the whole study, not just this receptor: How much clinical and demographic metadata was included differed by source and by participant, and the metadata was provided uncurated.

The immunoSEQ Assay, a bias-controlled multiplex PCR, was used to amplify TCRbeta CDR3 regions from genomic DNA. In the source study's methods: The number of nucleated cells in each sample was estimated from the amplification of reference gene primers within the assay. Sequence reads were collapsed and filtered to measure the absolute abundance of every unique TCRbeta CDR3 rearrangement. For each sample, productive Simpson clonality was calculated by taking the square root of Simpson's diversity index across productive rearrangements. Imported from immuneACCESS, the table was reduced by TCRdb to in-frame sequences with V and J called. These copies leave out some clones; in studies compared against another copy, an unresolved V gene accounts for under half, and the cause of the remainder is not known. That table is the source of V, J and clone size, and D and trimming were worked out from the DNA. The sample records roughly 91,000 clones, approximately 78% of which are singletons. The biggest ten clones account for more than 1% of the sample.

Collaborating institutions collected whole blood in K2EDTA tubes following their own protocols. Collaborator samples were shipped for TCRbeta analysis as frozen whole blood, isolated PBMCs, or DNA extracted from either sample type. Ends trimmed: V by 5 bases, J by 8 bases; bases unmatched to a gene: 9. Sequences SEHNR (CDR1) and FQNEAQ (CDR2) are obtained from the germline V gene (reference sequence). Inclusive of the bounding cysteine and phenylalanine, the CDR3 is 16 residues long. Only the CDR3 portion is preserved as DNA: 48 bases, with reading frame beginning at the first base. What was sequenced was peripheral blood. This receptor was taken from a woman of 80 years or more with acute or convalescent COVID-19. The chain joins TRBV7-9 to TRBJ2-1; TRBD2 matches 13 bases in the middle. The CDR3 sequence is CASSPRTSGGRDEQFF. The DNA sequence follows: TGTGCCAGCAGCCCCCGGACTAGCGGGGGTAGAGATGAGCAGTTCTTC.